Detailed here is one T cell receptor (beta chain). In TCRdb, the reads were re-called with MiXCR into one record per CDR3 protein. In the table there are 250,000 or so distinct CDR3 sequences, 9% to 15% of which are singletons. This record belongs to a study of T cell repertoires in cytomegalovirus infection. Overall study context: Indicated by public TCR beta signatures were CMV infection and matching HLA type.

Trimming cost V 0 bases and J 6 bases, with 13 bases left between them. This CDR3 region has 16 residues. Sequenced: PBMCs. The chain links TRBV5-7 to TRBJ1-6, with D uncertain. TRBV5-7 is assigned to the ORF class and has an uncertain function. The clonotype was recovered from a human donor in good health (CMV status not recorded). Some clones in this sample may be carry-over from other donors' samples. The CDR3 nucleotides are TGTGCCAGCAGCTTGGCCCCCGGGCCGCGTAATTCACCCCTCCACTTT. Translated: CASSLAPGPRNSPLHF.